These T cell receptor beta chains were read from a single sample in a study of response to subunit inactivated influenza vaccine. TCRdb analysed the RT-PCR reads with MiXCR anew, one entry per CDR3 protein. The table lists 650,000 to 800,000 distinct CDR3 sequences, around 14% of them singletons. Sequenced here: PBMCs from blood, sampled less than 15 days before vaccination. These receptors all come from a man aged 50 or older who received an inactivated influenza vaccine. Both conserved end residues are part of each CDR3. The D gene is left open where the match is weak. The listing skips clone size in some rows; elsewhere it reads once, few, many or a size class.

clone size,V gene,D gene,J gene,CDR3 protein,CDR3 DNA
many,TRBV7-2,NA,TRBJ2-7,CASSLKDHTGGPYEQYF,TGTGCCAGCAGCCTAAAAGACCATACTGGCGGGCCCTACGAGCAGTACTTC
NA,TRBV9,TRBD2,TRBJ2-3,CASSVGYGTSGGASRTDTQYF,TGTGCCAGCAGCGTAGGTTACGGGACTAGCGGGGGGGCCTCAAGGACAGATACGCAGTATTTT
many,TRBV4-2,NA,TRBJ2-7,CASSQELPGEQYF,TGTGCCAGCAGCCAAGAACTGCCGGGCGAGCAGTACTTC
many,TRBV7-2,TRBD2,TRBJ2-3,CASSLDGRGSDTQYF,TGTGCCAGCAGCTTAGATGGGCGGGGGTCAGATACGCAGTATTTT
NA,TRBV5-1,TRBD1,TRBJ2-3,CASSSGQGPLAQYF,TGCGCCAGCAGCTCCGGACAGGGGCCACTTGCGCAGTATTTT
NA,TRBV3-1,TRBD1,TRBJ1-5,CACSPGQGEGNQPQHF,TGTGCCTGCAGCCCCGGACAGGGGGAGGGCAATCAGCCCCAGCATTTT
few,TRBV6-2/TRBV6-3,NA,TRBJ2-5,CASSPYVPGETQYF,TGTGCCAGCAGCCCTTACGTTCCCGGAGAGACCCAGTACTTC
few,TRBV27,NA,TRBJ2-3,CASSFKTSTDTQYF,TGTGCCAGCAGTTTTAAAACTAGCACAGATACGCAGTATTTT
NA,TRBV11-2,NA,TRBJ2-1,CASSYTDSALSNEQFF,TGTGCCAGCAGCTACACGGACAGTGCTTTGTCCAATGAGCAGTTCTTC
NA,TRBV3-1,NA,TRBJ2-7,CASSRGRASKSSYEQYF,TGTGCCAGCAGCCGAGGTCGAGCTAGCAAATCCTCCTACGAGCAGTACTTC
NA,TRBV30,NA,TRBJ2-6,CAWSVLSGAGANVLTF,TGTGCCTGGAGTGTACTGTCAGGGGCTGGGGCCAACGTCCTGACTTTC
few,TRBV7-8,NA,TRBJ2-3,CASNGGASTDTQYF,TGTGCCAGCAACGGGGGCGCGAGCACAGATACGCAGTATTTT
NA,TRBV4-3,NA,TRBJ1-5,CASSQAAGQPQHF,TGCGCCAGCAGCCAAGCTGCGGGTCAGCCCCAGCATTTT
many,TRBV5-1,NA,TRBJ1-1,CASSLAGTMNTEAFF,TGCGCCAGCAGCTTAGCAGGGACCATGAACACTGAAGCTTTCTTT
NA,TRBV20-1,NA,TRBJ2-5,CSARDMRGRYQETQYF,TGCAGTGCTAGAGATATGAGGGGGAGGTACCAAGAGACCCAGTACTTC
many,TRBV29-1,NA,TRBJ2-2,CSVVGKAGELFF,TGCAGCGTTGTTGGAAAGGCCGGGGAGCTGTTTTTT
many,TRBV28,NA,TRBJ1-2,CASSSPGRGYGYTF,TGTGCCAGCAGTTCCCCAGGGAGAGGCTATGGCTACACCTTC
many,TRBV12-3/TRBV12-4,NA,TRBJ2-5,CASSLSRKETQYF,TGTGCCAGCAGTTTGTCCCGAAAGGAGACCCAGTACTTC
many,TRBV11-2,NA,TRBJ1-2,CASSLSARYGYTF,TGTGCCAGCAGCTTAAGTGCGCGATATGGCTACACCTTC
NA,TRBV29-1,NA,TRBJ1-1,CSVGSDPVAFF,TGCAGCGTTGGGTCTGATCCTGTAGCTTTCTTT
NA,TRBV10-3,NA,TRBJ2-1,CAISETEKSRNEQFF,TGTGCCATCAGTGAGACCGAAAAGAGTAGGAATGAGCAGTTCTTC
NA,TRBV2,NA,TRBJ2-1,CASSELVLGDEQFF,TGTGCCAGCAGTGAACTAGTCCTGGGGGATGAGCAGTTCTTC
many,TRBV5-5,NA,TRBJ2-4,CASSSQEGGIQYF,TGTGCCAGCAGCTCCCAGGAGGGCGGCATTCAGTACTTC
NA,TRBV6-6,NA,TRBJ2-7,CASSRRNGEQYF,TGTGCCAGCAGCCGACGGAATGGAGAGCAGTACTTC
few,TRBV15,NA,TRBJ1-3,CATSRQNSGNTIYF,TGTGCCACCAGCAGACAGAACTCTGGAAACACCATATATTTT
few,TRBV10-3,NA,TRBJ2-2,CAAGLGTVGELFF,TGTGCCGCCGGTCTTGGGACTGTCGGGGAGCTGTTTTTT
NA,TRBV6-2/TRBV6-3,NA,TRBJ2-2,CASSPNRVGTGELFF,TGTGCCAGCAGCCCCAACAGGGTCGGCACCGGGGAGCTGTTTTTT
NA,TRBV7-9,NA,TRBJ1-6,CASSRHFSPLHF,TGTGCCAGCAGCCGACACTTTTCACCCCTCCACTTT
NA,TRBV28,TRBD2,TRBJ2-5,CASSLPGLAGGGTQYF,TGTGCCAGCAGTCTACCGGGACTAGCGGGGGGTGGGACCCAGTACTTC
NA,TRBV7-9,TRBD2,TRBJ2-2,CASSLFSGSNTGELFF,TGTGCCAGCAGCTTATTTAGCGGGAGCAACACCGGGGAGCTGTTTTTT
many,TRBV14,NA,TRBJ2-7,CASSQDESYEQYF,TGTGCCAGCAGCCAAGATGAATCCTACGAGCAGTACTTC
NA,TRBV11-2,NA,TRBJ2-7,CASSSSTLRGFNLNEQYF,TGTGCCAGCAGCTCATCTACTCTTCGGGGATTTAATCTTAACGAGCAGTACTTC
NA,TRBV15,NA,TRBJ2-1,CATQRTSYNEQFF,TGTGCCACGCAAAGGACTTCCTACAATGAGCAGTTCTTC
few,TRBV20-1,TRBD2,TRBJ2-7,CSAPGTSGSHYEQYF,TGCAGTGCACCGGGGACTAGCGGGAGTCATTACGAGCAGTACTTC
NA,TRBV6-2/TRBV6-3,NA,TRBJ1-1,CASSYSIGFKAEAFF,TGTGCCAGCAGTTACTCGATAGGGTTTAAGGCTGAAGCTTTCTTT